This T cell receptor (beta chain) emerged from a study of blood T cell repertoires in COVID-19 (dated by TCRdb to 2018 to 2020). About the investigation overall: Samples from collaborators originated in the United States, Italy and Spain and spanned both the acute and convalescent phases of COVID-19. Samples came from the ongoing ImmuneRACE study (first 160 participants) plus 1,254 subjects from 6 global collaborators. The repertoires were released in a freely available public database meant as a resource for research on the immune response to SARS-CoV-2. A de-identified subject ID, COVID-19 status, age in years and sex were almost always included in the sample metadata. Where available, HLA class I and class II types were obtained from metadata supplied by the sample provider rather than from assay-based typing. The prospective study material was composed of cDNA or gDNA derived from T cells, B-cell-depleted T cells, or PBMCs. Subjects who had been exposed to COVID-19, were actively infected with it, or had recovered from it provided the deeply sampled blood TCRbeta repertoires that made up the dataset. The paper as a whole reports these results and caveats: The quantity of clinical and demographic metadata differed by source and by participant and was supplied without curation.

TCRbeta CDR3 regions were amplified from genomic DNA using the immunoSEQ Assay, a bias-controlled multiplex PCR. Processing in the source paper ran as follows. Within the assay, amplification of reference gene primers was used to estimate how many nucleated cells each sample contained. Sequence reads were collapsed and filtered to measure the absolute abundance of every unique TCRbeta CDR3 rearrangement. Productive Simpson clonality was computed per sample as the square root of Simpson's diversity index over productive rearrangements. The table was pulled from immuneACCESS by TCRdb, which kept in-frame rearrangements only. Such tables lose some clones; where checked, under half of the loss comes from unresolved V genes, and the rest has no known cause. V and J calls and clone size are given by that table; D and trimming were obtained from the DNA. For this sample the table gives over 350,000 clones, of which about nine tenths were detected only once. The ten top clones hold around 1.4% of the sample.

In regard to this clone: No cognate antigen has been identified for it. Base qualities are not at hand, and no much larger clone is one base apart.

Each collaborating institution followed its own protocols to collect whole blood in K2EDTA tubes. For TCRbeta analysis, collaborator samples were shipped as frozen whole blood, as isolated PBMCs, or as DNA extracted from either sample type. Including the terminal cysteine and phenylalanine, the CDR3 comprises 16 residues. Only CDR3 DNA remains: 48 bases, in frame from the first base. V is trimmed back by 6 bases and J by 4 bases, and the junction contains 13 bases that no gene match accounts for. From a lookup of the germline V gene (reference sequence), CDR1 and CDR2 are SGHNT and YYREEE. The chain couples TRBV5-4 to TRBJ1-1; a stretch of 9 junction bases matches TRBD1. Sequencing used peripheral blood. The source of this sequence is a woman between 25 and 40 years old with active or convalescent COVID-19. CDR3 protein: CASTLGGQGGFTEAFF. The DNA sequence reads TGTGCCAGCACCCTCGGGGGACAGGGAGGGTTCACTGAAGCTTTCTTT.